The sequence of this T cell receptor (beta chain) was determined in a study of blood T cell repertoires in COVID-19. Across the study: Both acute and convalescent COVID-19 samples were obtained from the United States, Italy and Spain.

Those enrolled in Seattle joined during active infection and were followed longitudinally afterward. CDR3 size: 14 residues. After removal of 7 bases from V and 10 bases from J, the junction contained 14 bases not matched to a gene. Per the germline V gene, CDR1 is MNHEY and CDR2 is SVGAGI. Original handling: Reference gene primer amplification gave estimated nucleated cell counts. Sequenced by immunoSEQ multiplex PCR; TCRdb stores in-frame clones only, minus some. V, J and clone size reflect that table, while D and trimming were determined from the DNA. The sample includes 98,000 or so clones, roughly 90% of them seen just once.

The chain combines TRBV6-5 with TRBJ1-2, with 8 bases identical to TRBD1. The sample comprised peripheral blood. This sequence was found in a man in his fifties or sixties with COVID-19, enrolled during active disease. The DNA for the CDR3 is TGTGCCAGCAAGAAGGGACAGGCAGTCTTGGACTACACCTTC. Protein sequence: CASKKGQAVLDYTF.